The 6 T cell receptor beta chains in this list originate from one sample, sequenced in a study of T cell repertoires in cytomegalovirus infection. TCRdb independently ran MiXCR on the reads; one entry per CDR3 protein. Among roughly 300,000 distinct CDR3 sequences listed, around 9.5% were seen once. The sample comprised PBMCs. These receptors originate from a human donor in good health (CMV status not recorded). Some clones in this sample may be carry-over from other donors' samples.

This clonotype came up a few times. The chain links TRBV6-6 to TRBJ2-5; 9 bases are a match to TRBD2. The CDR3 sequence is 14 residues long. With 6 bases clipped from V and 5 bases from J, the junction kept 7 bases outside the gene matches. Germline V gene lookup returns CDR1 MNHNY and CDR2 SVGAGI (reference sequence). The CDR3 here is CASRHHSGSETQYF. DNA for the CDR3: TGTGCCAGCAGACACCATAGCGGGAGTGAGACCCAGTACTTC.

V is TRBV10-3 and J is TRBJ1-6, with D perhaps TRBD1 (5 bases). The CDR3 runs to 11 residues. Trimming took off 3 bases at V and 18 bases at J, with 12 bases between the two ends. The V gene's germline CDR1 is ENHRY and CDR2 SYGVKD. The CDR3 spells CAISDGTASHF. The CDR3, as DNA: TGTGCCATCAGTGATGGGACGGCGTCCCACTTT.

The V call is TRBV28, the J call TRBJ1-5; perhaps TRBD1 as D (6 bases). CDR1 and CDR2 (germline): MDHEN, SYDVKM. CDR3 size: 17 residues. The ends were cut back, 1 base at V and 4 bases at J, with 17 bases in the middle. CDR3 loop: CASSLSEGGRPNQPQHF. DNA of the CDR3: TGTGCCAGCAGTTTATCGGAAGGGGGGAGGCCGAATCAGCCCCAGCATTTT.

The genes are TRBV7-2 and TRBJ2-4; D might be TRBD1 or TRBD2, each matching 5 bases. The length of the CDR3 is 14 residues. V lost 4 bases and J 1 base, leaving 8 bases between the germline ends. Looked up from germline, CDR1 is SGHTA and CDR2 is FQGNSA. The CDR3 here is CASSSGPAKNIQYF. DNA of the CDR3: TGTGCCAGCAGCTCGGGACCGGCCAAAAACATTCAGTACTTC.

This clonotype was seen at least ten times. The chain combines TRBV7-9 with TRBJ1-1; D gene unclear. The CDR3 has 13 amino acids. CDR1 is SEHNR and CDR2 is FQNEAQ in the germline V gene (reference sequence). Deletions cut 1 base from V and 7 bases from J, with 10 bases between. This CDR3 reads CASSLESVNEAFF. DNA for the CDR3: TGTGCCAGCAGCTTAGAATCCGTCAATGAAGCTTTCTTT.

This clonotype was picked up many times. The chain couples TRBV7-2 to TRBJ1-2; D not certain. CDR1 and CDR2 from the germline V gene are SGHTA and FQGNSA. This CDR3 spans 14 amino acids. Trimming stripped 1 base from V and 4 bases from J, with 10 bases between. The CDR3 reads CASSLDKHTYGYTF. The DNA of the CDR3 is TGTGCCAGCAGCTTAGATAAACACACCTATGGCTACACCTTC.